This TCR beta chain was profiled in a study of CD4 and CD8 cells across lung adenocarcinoma regions (dated by TCRdb to the late 2010s). Regarding the complete study: Intratumor heterogeneity of the T cell receptor repertoire was examined by comparing tumor centers with tumor margins.

The library was obtained by PCR. Sequencing relied on a HiSeq X Ten. Clones were called with MiXCR by TCRdb after fastp trimmed the public reads at Q25, and only in-frame beta chains were retained. One record per CDR3 amino acid sequence lists the most common genes and DNA. The sample table contains approximately 9,100 distinct CDR3 sequences; only one count was recorded for about 47% of them. The ten largest clones take up approximately 17% of the sample. Donors were patients with localized lung adenocarcinoma, a subtype of non-small cell lung cancer. Samples were obtained from the margins of localized lung adenocarcinomas. CD4+ T cells from tumor tissue were profiled separately from CD8+ T cells for TCR repertoire analysis. Note on this clonotype: Its antigen is currently not known. No qualities accompany the bases; no much larger clone lies one base away.

The clonotype comes from a male donor with lung adenocarcinoma. The CD4 and CD8 labels of this study may be unreliable. The source material was CD4+ T cells from the margin of a lung tumor. The label giving this sample's cell subset or site can be read as: tumor margin region.

The CDR3 protein is CASSEEQGGRDKEIQYF. The DNA sequence is given as TGTGCCAGCAGTGAGGAGCAAGGGGGGCGTGACAAAGAGATTCAGTACTTC. This receptor chain uses TRBV6-1 and TRBJ2-4; the D segment might be TRBD1 or TRBD2, since each matches 6 bases. CDR1 and CDR2, per the germline V gene, are MNHNS and SASEGT. The CDR3 runs 17 amino acids, cysteine and phenylalanine included. The retained sequence is limited to the CDR3, 51 bases, with the frame set at the first base. The trim is 3 bases for V and 10 bases for J, with a gap of 25 bases between the germline ends.